The 2 T cell receptor beta chains given below trace back to one sample, sequenced in a study of blood T cells in healthy people across ages. Sample-barcoded 5' priming and a J-beta primer mix drove a second PCR of roughly 7 to 11 cycles. TCRdb redid the calling of the 5' RACE reads with MiXCR, one entry per CDR3 protein. This table has approximately 290,000 distinct CDR3 sequences, less than 30% appearing once. The sequenced material came from blood. The receptors derive from a woman in her 70s in good health.

This clonotype was observed a few times. The V call is TRBV12-3 or TRBV12-4, the J call TRBJ2-5; 9 nucleotides match TRBD2. V gave up 4 bases and J gave up 4 bases; unmatched junction bases: 19. CDR3 length: 19 amino acids. CDR3 amino acids: CASSSPIRTSDPFRETQYF. DNA for the CDR3: TGTGCCAGCAGTTCCCCCATCCGGACTAGCGATCCTTTTCGAGAGACCCAGTACTTC.

The J gene is TRBJ2-2, the V gene TRBV20-1, with 13 bases matching TRBD2. The CDR3 sequence is 16 residues long. Germline V gives CDR1 DFQATT, CDR2 SNEGSKA (reference sequence). Trimming took 5 bases from V and 7 from J; bases not matched to a gene: 10. The CDR3 loop is CSAVTSGRSFGGELFF. The CDR3 DNA reads TGCAGTGCTGTGACTAGCGGGAGGTCATTTGGCGGGGAGCTGTTTTTT.